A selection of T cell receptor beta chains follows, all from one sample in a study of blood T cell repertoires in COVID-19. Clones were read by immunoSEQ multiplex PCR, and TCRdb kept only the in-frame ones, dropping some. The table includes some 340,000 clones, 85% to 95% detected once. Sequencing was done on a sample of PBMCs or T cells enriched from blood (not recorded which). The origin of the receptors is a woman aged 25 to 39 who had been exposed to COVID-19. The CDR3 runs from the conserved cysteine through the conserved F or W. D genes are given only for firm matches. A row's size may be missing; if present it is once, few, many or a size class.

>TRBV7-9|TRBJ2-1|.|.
CASSPSLGVYNEQFF
TGTGCCAGCAGCCCTTCCTTAGGGGTCTACAATGAGCAGTTCTTC
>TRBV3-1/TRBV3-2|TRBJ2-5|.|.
CASSQANINSETQYF
TGTGCCAGCAGCCAAGCTAACATAAACAGCGAGACCCAGTACTTC
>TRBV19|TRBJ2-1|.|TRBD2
CASSKTSGGVYEQFF
TGTGCCAGTAGTAAAACTAGCGGGGGTGTCTATGAGCAGTTCTTC
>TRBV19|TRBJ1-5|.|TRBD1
CASSIRTGGENQPQHF
TGTGCCAGTAGTATACGGACAGGGGGCGAGAATCAGCCCCAGCATTTT
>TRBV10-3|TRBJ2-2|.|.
CAISDHNTGELFF
TGTGCCATCAGTGATCATAACACCGGGGAGCTGTTTTTT
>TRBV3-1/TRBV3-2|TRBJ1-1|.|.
CASSQEQRNTEAFF
TGTGCCAGCAGCCAAGAACAGAGAAACACTGAAGCTTTCTTT
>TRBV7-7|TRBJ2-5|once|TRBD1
CASSPIPGQGKETQYF
TGTGCCAGCAGCCCAATCCCGGGACAGGGGAAAGAGACCCAGTACTTC
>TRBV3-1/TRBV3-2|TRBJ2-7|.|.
CASSHVQVSPYEQYF
TGTGCCAGCAGTCATGTCCAGGTTAGTCCCTACGAGCAGTACTTC
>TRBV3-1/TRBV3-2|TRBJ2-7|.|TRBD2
CASSPAGGASYEQYF
TGTGCCAGCAGCCCCGCGGGGGGTGCCTCCTACGAGCAGTACTTC
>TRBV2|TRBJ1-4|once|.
CASSEGPGGDEKLFF
TGTGCCAGCAGTGAAGGTCCGGGGGGGGATGAAAAACTGTTTTTT
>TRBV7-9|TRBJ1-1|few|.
CASSLSNKNTEAFF
TGTGCCAGCAGCTTATCGAACAAGAACACTGAAGCTTTCTTT
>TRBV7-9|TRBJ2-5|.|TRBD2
CASSLKLLAGGRQETQYF
TGTGCCAGCAGCTTAAAACTACTAGCGGGGGGTAGACAAGAGACCCAGTACTTC
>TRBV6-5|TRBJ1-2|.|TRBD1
CASRDRPYGYTF
TGTGCCAGCAGGGACAGGCCGTATGGCTACACCTTC
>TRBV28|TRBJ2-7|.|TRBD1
CASSTGTGLYEQYF
TGTGCCAGCAGTACCGGGACAGGTCTCTACGAGCAGTACTTC
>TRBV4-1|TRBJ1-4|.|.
CASSQGGLGRRDEKLFF
TGCGCCAGCAGCCAAGGAGGTCTGGGGAGGAGAGACGAAAAACTGTTTTTT
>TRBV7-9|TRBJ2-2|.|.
CASSFSGGELFF
TGTGCCAGCAGCTTTTCAGGCGGGGAGCTGTTTTTT
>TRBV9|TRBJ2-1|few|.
CASTGGNSYNEQFF
TGTGCCAGTACGGGGGGCAACTCCTACAATGAGCAGTTCTTC
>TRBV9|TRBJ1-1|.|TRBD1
CASSPRQGQTEAFF
TGTGCCAGCAGCCCTCGACAGGGTCAGACTGAAGCTTTCTTT
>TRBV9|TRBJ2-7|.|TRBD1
CASSAGTGGLYEQYF
TGTGCCAGCAGCGCCGGGACAGGGGGCCTCTACGAGCAGTACTTC
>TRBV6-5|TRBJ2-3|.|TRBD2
CASRVAGLNSDTQYF
TGTGCCAGCAGGGTAGCGGGTCTCAACTCAGATACGCAGTATTTT